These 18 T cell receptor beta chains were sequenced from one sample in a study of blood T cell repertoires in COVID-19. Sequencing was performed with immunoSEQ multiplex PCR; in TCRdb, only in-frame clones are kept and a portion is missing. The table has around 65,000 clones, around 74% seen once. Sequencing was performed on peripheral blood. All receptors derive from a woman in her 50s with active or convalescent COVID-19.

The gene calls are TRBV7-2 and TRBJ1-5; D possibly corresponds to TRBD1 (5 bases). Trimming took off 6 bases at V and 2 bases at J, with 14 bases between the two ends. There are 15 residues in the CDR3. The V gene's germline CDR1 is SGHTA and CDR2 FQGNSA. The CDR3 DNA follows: TGTGCCAGCAGTCAGGGTAGGACGCGCAATCAGCCCCAGCATTTT. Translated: CASSQGRTRNQPQHF.

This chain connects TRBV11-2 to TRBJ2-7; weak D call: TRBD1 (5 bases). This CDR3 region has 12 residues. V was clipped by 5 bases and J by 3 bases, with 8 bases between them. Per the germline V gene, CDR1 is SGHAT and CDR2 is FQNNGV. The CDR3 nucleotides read TGTGCCAGCAGCCCCCAGGGCTACGAGCAGTACTTC. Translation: CASSPQGYEQYF.

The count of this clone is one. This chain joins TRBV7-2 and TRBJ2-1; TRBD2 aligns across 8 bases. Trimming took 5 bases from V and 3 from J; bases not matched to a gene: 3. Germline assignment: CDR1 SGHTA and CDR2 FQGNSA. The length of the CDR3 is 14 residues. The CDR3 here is CASSSSGVYNEQFF. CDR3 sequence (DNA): TGTGCCAGCAGCAGTAGCGGGGTCTACAATGAGCAGTTCTTC.

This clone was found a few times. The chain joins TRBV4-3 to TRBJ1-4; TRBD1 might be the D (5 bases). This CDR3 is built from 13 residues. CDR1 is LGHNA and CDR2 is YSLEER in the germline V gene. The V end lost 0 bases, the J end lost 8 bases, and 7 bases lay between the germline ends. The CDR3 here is CASSQDHREKLFF. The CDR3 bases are TGCGCCAGCAGCCAAGATCACAGGGAAAAACTGTTTTTT.

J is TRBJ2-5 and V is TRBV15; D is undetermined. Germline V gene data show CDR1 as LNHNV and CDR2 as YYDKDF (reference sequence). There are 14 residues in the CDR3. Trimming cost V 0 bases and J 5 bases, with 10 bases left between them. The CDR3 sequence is CATSRDLTEETQYF. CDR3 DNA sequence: TGTGCCACCAGCAGAGATCTGACGGAGGAGACCCAGTACTTC.

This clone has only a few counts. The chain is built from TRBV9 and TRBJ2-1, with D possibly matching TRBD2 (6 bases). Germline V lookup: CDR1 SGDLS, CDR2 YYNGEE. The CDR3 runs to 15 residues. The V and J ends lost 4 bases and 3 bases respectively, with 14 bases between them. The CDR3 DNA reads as TGTGCCAGCAGCCCTCGCCCCGGGGGCTACAATGAGCAGTTCTTC. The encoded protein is CASSPRPGGYNEQFF.

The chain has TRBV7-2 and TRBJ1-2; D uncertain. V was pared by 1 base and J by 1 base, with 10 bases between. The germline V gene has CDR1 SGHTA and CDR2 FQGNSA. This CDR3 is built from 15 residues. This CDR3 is CASSLGQTFNYGYTF. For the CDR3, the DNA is TGTGCCAGCAGCTTAGGGCAGACTTTTAACTATGGCTACACCTTC.

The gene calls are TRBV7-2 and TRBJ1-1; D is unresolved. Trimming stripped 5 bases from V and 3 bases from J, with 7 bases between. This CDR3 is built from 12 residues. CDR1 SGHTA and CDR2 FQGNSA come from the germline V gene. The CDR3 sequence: CASSLFHTEAFF. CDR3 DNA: TGTGCCAGCAGCCTCTTTCACACTGAAGCTTTCTTT.

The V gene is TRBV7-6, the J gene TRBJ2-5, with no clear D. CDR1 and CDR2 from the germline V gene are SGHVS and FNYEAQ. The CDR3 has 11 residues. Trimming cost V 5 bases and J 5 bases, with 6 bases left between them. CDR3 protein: CASSPGETQYF. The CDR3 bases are TGTGCCAGCAGCCCCGGGGAGACCCAGTACTTC.

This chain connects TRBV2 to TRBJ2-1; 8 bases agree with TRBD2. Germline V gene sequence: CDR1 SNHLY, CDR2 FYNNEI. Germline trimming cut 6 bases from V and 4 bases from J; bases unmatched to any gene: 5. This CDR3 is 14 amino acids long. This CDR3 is CASRGAGGYNEQFF. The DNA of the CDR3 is TGTGCCAGCAGGGGGGCGGGAGGATACAATGAGCAGTTCTTC.

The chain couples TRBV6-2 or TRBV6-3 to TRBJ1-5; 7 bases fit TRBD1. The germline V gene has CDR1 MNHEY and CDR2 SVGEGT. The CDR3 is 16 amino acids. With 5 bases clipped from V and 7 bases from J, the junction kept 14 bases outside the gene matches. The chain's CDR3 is CASSTPKTGERQPQHF. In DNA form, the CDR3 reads TGTGCCAGCAGTACACCTAAAACAGGGGAGAGGCAGCCCCAGCATTTT.

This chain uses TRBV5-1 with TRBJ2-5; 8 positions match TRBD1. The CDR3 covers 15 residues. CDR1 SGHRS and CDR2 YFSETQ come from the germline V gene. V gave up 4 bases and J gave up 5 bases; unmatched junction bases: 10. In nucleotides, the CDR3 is TGCGCCAGCAGCCGAGGGACAGGCCAAGGGGAGACCCAGTACTTC. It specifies CASSRGTGQGETQYF.

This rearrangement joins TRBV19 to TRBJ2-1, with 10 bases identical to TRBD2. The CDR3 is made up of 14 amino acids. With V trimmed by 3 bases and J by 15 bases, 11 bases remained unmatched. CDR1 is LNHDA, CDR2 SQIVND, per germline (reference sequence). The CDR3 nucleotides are TGTGCCAGTAGTATGATTCAAGCGGGAGGGCCCCGGTTCTTC. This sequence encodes CASSMIQAGGPRFF.

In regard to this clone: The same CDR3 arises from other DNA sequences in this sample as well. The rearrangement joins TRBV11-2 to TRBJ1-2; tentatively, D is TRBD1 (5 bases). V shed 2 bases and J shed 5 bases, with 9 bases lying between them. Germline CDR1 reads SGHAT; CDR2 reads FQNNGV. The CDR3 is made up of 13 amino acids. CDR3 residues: CASSLRGEYGYTF. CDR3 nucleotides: TGTGCCAGCAGCTTACGGGGGGAGTATGGCTACACCTTC.

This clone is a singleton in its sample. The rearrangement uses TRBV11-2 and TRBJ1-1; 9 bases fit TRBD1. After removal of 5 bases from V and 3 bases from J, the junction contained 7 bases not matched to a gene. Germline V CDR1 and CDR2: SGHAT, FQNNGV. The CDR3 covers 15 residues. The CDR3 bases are TGTGCCAGCAGCCTGGGGACAGGGATTCACACTGAAGCTTTCTTT. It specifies CASSLGTGIHTEAFF. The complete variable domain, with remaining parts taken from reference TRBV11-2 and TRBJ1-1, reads EAGVAQSPRYKIIEKRQSVAFWCNPISGHATLYWYQQILGQGPKLLIQFQNNGVVDDSQLPKDRFSAERLKGVDSTLKIQPAKLEDSAVYLCASSLGTGIHTEAFFGQGTRLTVV.

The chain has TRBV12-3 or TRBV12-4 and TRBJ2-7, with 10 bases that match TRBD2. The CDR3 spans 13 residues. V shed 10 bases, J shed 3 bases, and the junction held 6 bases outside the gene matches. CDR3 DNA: TGTGCCACTTCTTTAGCGGGAGGCTACGAGCAGTACTTC. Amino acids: CATSLAGGYEQYF.

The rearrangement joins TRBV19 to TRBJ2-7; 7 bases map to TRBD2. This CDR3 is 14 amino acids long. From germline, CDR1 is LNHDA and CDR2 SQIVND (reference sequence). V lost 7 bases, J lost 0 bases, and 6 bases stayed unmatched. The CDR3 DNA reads TGTGCCAGTATGTCGTCTAGCGGCTCCTACGAGCAGTACTTC. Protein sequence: CASMSSSGSYEQYF.

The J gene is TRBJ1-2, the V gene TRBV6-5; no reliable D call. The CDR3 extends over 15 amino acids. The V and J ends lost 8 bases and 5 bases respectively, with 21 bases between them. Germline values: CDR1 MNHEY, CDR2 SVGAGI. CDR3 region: CASFTPGRGGYGYTF. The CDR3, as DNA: TGTGCCAGCTTCACCCCTGGGCGGGGAGGATATGGCTACACCTTC.